This T cell receptor (beta chain) is from a study of human T cells and chemical hapten exposure. Notes on the study in general: Sensitizing with DPC caused no change in TCRs above 1 in 1000 frequency.

This clonotype was recorded at least ten times. Its specificity is not known. Indicated time point: patch test 2, 6 weeks after DPC sensitization. Noted treatment: therapeutic diphenylcyclopropenone sensitization with weekly scalp DPC. From the RACE reads, TCRdb called clonotypes with MiXCR, one entry per CDR3 protein. The table has over 40,000 distinct CDR3 sequences, 3% to 3.5% seen once; the top ten hold more than 6.5%. CDR3 length: 16 residues. Germline CDR1 and CDR2: SGHNT and YYREEE (reference sequence). Trimming removed 5 bases at V and 4 bases at J, with 19 bases between. Sequenced material: whole blood, taken in connection with sensitization to the hapten diphenylcyclopropenone (DPC). The gene calls are TRBV5-4 and TRBJ2-1; D is possibly TRBD1 (5 bases). This clonotype was sampled from a man aged 35 to 55 with alopecia areata. Some clones in this sample may be carry-over from other donors' samples. CDR3: CASRPDRANLYNEQFF. CDR3 sequence (DNA): TGTGCCAGCAGACCAGACAGAGCCAATCTTTACAATGAGCAGTTCTTC. Drawing the rest from reference TRBV5-4 and TRBJ2-1, the complete variable domain is ETGVTQSPTHLIKTRGQQVTLRCSSQSGHNTVSWYQQALGQGPQFIFQYYREEENGRGNFPPRFSGLQFPNYSSELNVNALELDDSALYLCASRPDRANLYNEQFFGPGTRLTVL.